The entry below describes one T cell receptor (beta chain). Its antigen is unknown. Using immunoSEQ multiplex PCR, the repertoire was profiled, and TCRdb retains in-frame clones only, with some absent. Of about 73,000 clones in the sample, approximately 94% are singletons; the top ten hold about 0.93%. The J segment lost 9 bases and the V segment lost 2 bases, leaving 6 bases of the junction unmatched. Germline V lookup: CDR1 SGHRS, CDR2 YFSETQ. This CDR3 has 14 residues. The data originate from a study of cytomegalovirus exposure and HLA in healthy donors. Donors came from a validation cohort of over 100 subjects, distinct from the first 666-subject cohort. Regarding the study as a whole: It was found in a later analysis that first-cohort TCR clusters tended to co-occur in the 90 to 150 validation repertoires. Across donors, most TCRs were seen rarely, yet some public ones were widespread.

The chain combines TRBV5-1 with TRBJ2-1, with TRBD1 matching over 9 bases. Sequencing was done on a sample of PBMCs. The clonotype originates from a woman younger than 35 in good health and CMV-seronegative. The CDR3 nucleotides read TGCGCCAGCAGCTTAGCCGGGACAGGGACTGAGCAGTTCTTC. It specifies CASSLAGTGTEQFF. Drawing the rest from reference TRBV5-1 and TRBJ2-1, the complete variable domain is KAGVTQTPRYLIKTRGQQVTLSCSPISGHRSVSWYQQTPGQGLQFLFEYFSETQRNKGNFPGRFSGRQFSNSRSEMNVSTLELGDSALYLCASSLAGTGTEQFFGPGTRLTVL.